Described below is a single T cell receptor beta chain sequence and its context. Its antigen is unidentified. TCR beta libraries were prepared from cDNA with unique molecular identifiers. TCRdb redid the calling of the PCR reads with MiXCR, one entry per CDR3 protein. The sample holds a few hundred thousand distinct CDR3 sequences, less than 40% seen once. The data derive from a study of post-analysis software for immune sequencing data. Study-level findings and limits: Among several TRBV segments more frequent in patients than controls were TRBV5-6, TRBV5-1 and TRBV20-1.

V was pared by 4 bases and J by 0 bases, with 13 bases between. From germline, CDR1 is LGHNA and CDR2 YSLEER. This CDR3 spans 16 amino acids. The sample was blood. The TCR originated in a girl under 18 with multiple sclerosis. This sequence joins TRBV4-3 and TRBJ2-1, with D tentatively TRBD1 (5 bases). CDR3 nucleotide sequence: TGCGCCAGCAGCCCGGTAGCTGACAGCTCCTACAATGAGCAGTTCTTC. It yields the protein CASSPVADSSYNEQFF.